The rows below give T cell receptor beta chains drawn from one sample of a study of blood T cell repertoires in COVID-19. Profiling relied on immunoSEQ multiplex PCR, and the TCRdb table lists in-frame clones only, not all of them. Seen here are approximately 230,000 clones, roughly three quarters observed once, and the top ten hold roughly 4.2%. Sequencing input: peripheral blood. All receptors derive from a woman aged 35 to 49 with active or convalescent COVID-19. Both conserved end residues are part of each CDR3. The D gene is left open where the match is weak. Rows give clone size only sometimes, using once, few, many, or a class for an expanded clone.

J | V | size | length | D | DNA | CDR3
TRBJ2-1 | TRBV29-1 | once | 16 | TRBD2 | TGCAGCGTTGGATTAGCGGGCCGCACCTCCTACAATGAGCAGTTCTTC | CSVGLAGRTSYNEQFF
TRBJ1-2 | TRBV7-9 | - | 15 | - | TGTGCCAGCAGCTCACTTCCCACTGATACTATAGGCTACACCTTC | CASSSLPTDTIGYTF
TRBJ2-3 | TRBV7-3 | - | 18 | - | TGTGCCAGCAGCTCTTACGGGGGCGCGGGGGCTCGCGTAGATACGCAGTATTTT | CASSSYGGAGARVDTQYF
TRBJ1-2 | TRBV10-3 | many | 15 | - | TGTGCCATCAGATCCCCGGGACTCGGCGACTATGGCTACACCTTC | CAIRSPGLGDYGYTF
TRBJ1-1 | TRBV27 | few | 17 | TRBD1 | TGTGCCAGCAGTTTATCCGGACAGGGCCAATGGGGCACTGAAGCTTTCTTT | CASSLSGQGQWGTEAFF
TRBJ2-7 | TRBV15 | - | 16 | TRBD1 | TGTGCCACCAGCAGAGATTGGGACAGTGCCCAGCACGAGCAGTACTTC | CATSRDWDSAQHEQYF
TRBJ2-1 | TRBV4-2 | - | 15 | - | TGTGCCAGCAGCCAAGGGACAACCTCCTACAATGAGCAGTTCTTC | CASSQGTTSYNEQFF
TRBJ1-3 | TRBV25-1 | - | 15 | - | TGTGCCAGCAGTCGAGGAGGACAGTCTGGAAACACCATATATTTT | CASSRGGQSGNTIYF
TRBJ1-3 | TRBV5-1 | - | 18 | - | TGCGCCAGCAGCTCCTTTATGGGGTCGGGGGGCTCTGGAAACACCATATATTTT | CASSSFMGSGGSGNTIYF
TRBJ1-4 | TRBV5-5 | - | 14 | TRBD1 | TGTGCCAGCAGCCTGACAGGGACAAATGAAAAACTGTTTTTT | CASSLTGTNEKLFF
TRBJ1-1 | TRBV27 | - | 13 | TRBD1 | TGTGCCAGCAGTTTAGTCAGGGGGCGGGAGGCTTTCTTT | CASSLVRGREAFF
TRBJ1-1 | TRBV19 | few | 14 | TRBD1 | TGTGCCAGTAGTGACGACAGGGGGCTTACTGAAGCTTTCTTT | CASSDDRGLTEAFF
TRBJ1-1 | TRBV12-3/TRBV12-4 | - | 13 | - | TGTGCCAGCAGATCCAGGACAAGGCCTGAAGCTTTCTTT | CASRSRTRPEAFF
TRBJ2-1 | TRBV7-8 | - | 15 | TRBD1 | TGTGCCAGCAGCTTGGACAGGGTATCGTGGGGTGAGCAGTTCTTC | CASSLDRVSWGEQFF
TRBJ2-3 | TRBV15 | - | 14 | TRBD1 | TGTGCCACCAGGACAGGGGGCGGCACAGATACGCAGTATTTT | CATRTGGGTDTQYF
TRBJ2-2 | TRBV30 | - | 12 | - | TGTGCCTGGACGGTGAACACCGGGGAGCTGTTTTTT | CAWTVNTGELFF
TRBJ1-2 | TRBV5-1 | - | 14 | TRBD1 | TGCGCCAGCAGCTCTCAGGGGGCGGACTATGGCTACACCTTC | CASSSQGADYGYTF
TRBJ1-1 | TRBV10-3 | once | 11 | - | TGCGCCTCTAGGGAGACGACTGAAGCTTTCTTT | CASRETTEAFF
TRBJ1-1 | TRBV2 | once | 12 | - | TGTGCCAGCAGTGATAGGACAGCTGAAGCTTTCTTT | CASSDRTAEAFF
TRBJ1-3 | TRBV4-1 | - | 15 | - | TGCGCCAGCAGCCCCCAGGGGAAAGCTGGAAACACCATATATTTT | CASSPQGKAGNTIYF
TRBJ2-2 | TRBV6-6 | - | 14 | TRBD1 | TGTGCCAGCGGCTGGACAGGGCTGGCCGGGGAGCTGTTTTTT | CASGWTGLAGELFF
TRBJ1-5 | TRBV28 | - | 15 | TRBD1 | TGTGCCAGCACTCGGACAGGGCATCTAAATCAGCCCCAGCATTTT | CASTRTGHLNQPQHF
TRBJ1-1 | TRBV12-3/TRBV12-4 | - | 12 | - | TGTGCCAGCAGTCCCCTTGGAGGTGAAGCTTTCTTT | CASSPLGGEAFF
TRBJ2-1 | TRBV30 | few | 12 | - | TGTGCCTGGGCGAGCCTAAGGGGTGAGCAGTTCTTC | CAWASLRGEQFF
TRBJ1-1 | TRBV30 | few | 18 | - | TGTGCCTGGAGTGTACGGGCCGGTAAGGGTAAAGGGGACACTGAAGCTTTCTTT | CAWSVRAGKGKGDTEAFF
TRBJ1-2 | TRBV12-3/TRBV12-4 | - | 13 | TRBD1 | TGTGCCAGCAGTCCGGACAGGGTGGAAGGCTACACCTTC | CASSPDRVEGYTF
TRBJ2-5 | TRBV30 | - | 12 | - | TGTGCCTGGAGTGACAGGGCGCAGACCCAGTACTTC | CAWSDRAQTQYF
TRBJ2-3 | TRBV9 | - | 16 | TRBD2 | TGTGCCAGCAGCGCGGTAGCGGGGGTGATCACAGATACGCAGTATTTT | CASSAVAGVITDTQYF
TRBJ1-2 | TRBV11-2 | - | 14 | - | TGTGCCAGCAGCCTAAACCCCGGAGGCTATGGCTACACCTTC | CASSLNPGGYGYTF
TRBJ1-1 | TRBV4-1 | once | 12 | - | TGCGCGACAACGGGGGGAAGGACTGAAGCTTTCTTT | CATTGGRTEAFF
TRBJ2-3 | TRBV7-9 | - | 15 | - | TGTGCCAGCAGCTTGGACAGTCCAAGCACAGATACGCAGTATTTT | CASSLDSPSTDTQYF
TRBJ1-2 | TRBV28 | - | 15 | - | TGTGCCAGCAGGAGGCGGGGGTCCGGGATATATGGCTACACCTTC | CASRRRGSGIYGYTF
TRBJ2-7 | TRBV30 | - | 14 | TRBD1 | TGTGCCTGGAGTGTGGACAGGTCGCTCTACGAGCAGTACTTC | CAWSVDRSLYEQYF
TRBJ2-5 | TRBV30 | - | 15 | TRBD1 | TGTGCCTGGAGTGCGGGACAGGGGGCTGGAGAGACCCAGTACTTC | CAWSAGQGAGETQYF
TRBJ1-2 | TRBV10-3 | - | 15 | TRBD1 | TGTGCCATCAGTGTTTCCGACAGGGGGTCGAATGGCTACACCTTC | CAISVSDRGSNGYTF
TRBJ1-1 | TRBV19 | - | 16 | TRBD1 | TGTGCCAGTAAAAGGGAACAGGGGGCACGGAACACTGAAGCTTTCTTT | CASKREQGARNTEAFF
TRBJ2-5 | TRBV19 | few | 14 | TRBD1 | TGTGCCAGTAGTTCGGACAGGGGGCGGGAGACCCAGTACTTC | CASSSDRGRETQYF
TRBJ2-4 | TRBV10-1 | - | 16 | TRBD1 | TGCGCCAGCAGCTTACAGGGGGCTGGTGCCAAAAACATTCAGTACTTC | CASSLQGAGAKNIQYF
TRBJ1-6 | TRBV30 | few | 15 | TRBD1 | TGTGCCTGGGGAAACAGGGGGCTCTATAATTCACCCCTCCACTTT | CAWGNRGLYNSPLHF
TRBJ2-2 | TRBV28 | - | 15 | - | TGTGCCAGCAGTTCCCTAGACAGGACGTCCGGGGAGCTGTTTTTT | CASSSLDRTSGELFF
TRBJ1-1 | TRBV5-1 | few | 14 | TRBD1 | TGCGCCAGCAGCAGGGCAGGGGGCTACACTGAAGCTTTCTTT | CASSRAGGYTEAFF
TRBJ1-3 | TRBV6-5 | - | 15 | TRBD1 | TGTGCCAGCAGTCCCGGGACAGGTTCTGGAAACACCATATATTTT | CASSPGTGSGNTIYF
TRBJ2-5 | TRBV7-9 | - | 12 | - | TGTGCTAGCGCACAGTCTACGGAGACCCAGTACTTC | CASAQSTETQYF
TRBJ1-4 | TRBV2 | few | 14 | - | TGTGCCAGCAGTTTCAGTGGAGGGAATGAAAAACTGTTTTTT | CASSFSGGNEKLFF
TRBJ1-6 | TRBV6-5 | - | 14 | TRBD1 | TGTGCCACCCTCAGGGGGCCGGGGGATTCACCCCTCCACTTT | CATLRGPGDSPLHF
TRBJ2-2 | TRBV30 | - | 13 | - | TGTGCCTGGAGTTTTCGGGATACCGGGGAGCTGTTTTTT | CAWSFRDTGELFF
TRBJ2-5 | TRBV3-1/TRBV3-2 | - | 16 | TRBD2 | TGTGCCAGCAGCCAAGATATAGCGGGGGGCAGGGAGACCCAGTACTTC | CASSQDIAGGRETQYF
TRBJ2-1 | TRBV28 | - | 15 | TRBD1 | TGTGCCAGCAGTCACACGTTTACAGGACAGGACGAGCAGTTCTTC | CASSHTFTGQDEQFF
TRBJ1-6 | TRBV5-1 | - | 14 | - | TGCGCCAGCAGAGAAGGGGCTGTTAGTTCACCCCTCCACTTT | CASREGAVSSPLHF
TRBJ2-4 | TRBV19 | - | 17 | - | TGTGCCAGTAGTATCTCAGGCAGCTCCTTAACCAAAAACATTCAGTACTTC | CASSISGSSLTKNIQYF
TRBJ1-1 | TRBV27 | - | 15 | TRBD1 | TGTGCCAGCAGGACCTACAGGGGCGTGAACACTGAAGCTTTCTTT | CASRTYRGVNTEAFF
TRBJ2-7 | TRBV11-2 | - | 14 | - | TGTGCCAGCAGCTCGCCCAGGCAGCCTTACGAGCAGTACTTC | CASSSPRQPYEQYF
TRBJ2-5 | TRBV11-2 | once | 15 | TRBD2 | TGTGCCAGCAGCTTAACTAGCGTTTTCCAAGAGACCCAGTACTTC | CASSLTSVFQETQYF
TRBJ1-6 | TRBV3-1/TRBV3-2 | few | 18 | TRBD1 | TGTGCCAGCAGCCAAGATTCCGGGACAGGGGTACTTAATTCACCCCTCCACTTT | CASSQDSGTGVLNSPLHF
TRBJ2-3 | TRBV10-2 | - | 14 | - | TGCGCCATCGGAGCTGTCGGTGGCGCAGATACGCAGTATTTT | CAIGAVGGADTQYF
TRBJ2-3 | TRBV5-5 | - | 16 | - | TGTGCCAGCAGCTTGGTTAGTGGCAGGAGCACAGATACGCAGTATTTT | CASSLVSGRSTDTQYF
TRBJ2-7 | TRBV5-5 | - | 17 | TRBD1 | TGTGCCAGCAGCTTGACGAGCAAGGGGGCAATCACCTACGAGCAGTACTTC | CASSLTSKGAITYEQYF
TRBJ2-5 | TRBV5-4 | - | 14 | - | TGTGCCAGCAGCTTGGACGGAGGATGGGAGACCCAGTACTTC | CASSLDGGWETQYF